Below, 9 T cell receptor beta chains from the same sample are listed, as sequenced in a study of regulatory T cells in long-lasting Graves disease. The TCR beta library used iRepertoire HTBI primers with Arm-PCR amplification of CDR3. TCRdb reprocessed the multiplex PCR reads via MiXCR and lists one record per CDR3 protein. Of roughly 560,000 distinct CDR3 sequences in the sample, 9.5% to 15% were seen once. Time point indicated: newly diagnosed GD, antithyroid drugs for less than 3 months. After RNA was extracted from PBMCs, the TCR library was made from it. This sample was shared with a second study, whose subject was T cells in Graves' hyperthyroidism and ophthalmopathy.

The starting material was peripheral blood mononuclear cells (PBMCs), obtained at new diagnosis, from a patient treated with antithyroid drugs. Receptors were obtained from a young woman with Graves disease.

CDR3 protein: CASSQISGGAGQQFF. CDR3 nucleotides: TGTGCCAGCAGCCAAATCTCAGGGGGCGCGGGCCAGCAGTTCTTC. This sequence joins TRBV14 and TRBJ2-1; 8 positions agree with TRBD1. The ends lost 2 bases at V and 11 bases at J; junction bases unmatched: 11. CDR3 size: 15 residues. Germline V gene sequence: CDR1 SGHDN, CDR2 FVKESK.

This clonotype was detected ten times or more. The rearrangement joins TRBV2 to TRBJ1-1; possible D gene TRBD1, 5 bases. Trimming took 1 base from V and 10 from J, leaving 16 bases between them. This CDR3 is built from 14 residues. Germline V gene sequence: CDR1 SNHLY, CDR2 FYNNEI. CDR3 region: CASSEGRQGRGAFF. DNA of the CDR3: TGTGCCAGCAGTGAAGGACGGCAGGGTAGAGGAGCTTTCTTT.

This clonotype was recorded many times. The chain links TRBV27 to TRBJ1-6, with TRBD1 as a possible D gene (5 bases). V dropped 3 bases and J dropped 0 bases, with 12 bases sitting between them. The CDR3 loop spans 17 amino acids. The germline V gene has CDR1 MNHEY and CDR2 SMNVEV (reference sequence). The CDR3 coding sequence is TGTGCCAGCAGTTTCCGGGGCAGGAGCTCCTATAATTCACCCCTCCACTTT. Translated, it gives CASSFRGRSSYNSPLHF.

This clonotype was counted ten times or more. The chain combines TRBV20-1 with TRBJ2-7, with D possibly matching TRBD2 (6 bases). V was shortened by 1 base and J by 0 bases, with 16 bases between the two germline ends. The CDR3 is 16 residues long. Germline V gene data show CDR1 as DFQATT and CDR2 as SNEGSKA (reference sequence). For the CDR3, the DNA is TGCAGTGCTAGAGCAGCGGCCGGGACTCTCTCCTACGAGCAGTACTTC. Translated: CSARAAAGTLSYEQYF.

The DNA for the CDR3 is TGCAGCGTTGAAGGCAGGCCGACCGGGGAGCTGTTTTTT. As protein: CSVEGRPTGELFF. The J gene is TRBJ2-2, the V gene TRBV29-1, with D unclear. Deletions cut 1 base from V and 5 bases from J, with 8 bases between. The CDR3 has 13 amino acids. Per the germline V gene, CDR1 is SQVTM and CDR2 is ANQGSEA.

At least ten counts were recorded for this clonotype. The rearrangement links TRBV7-2 to TRBJ2-7; 7 bases are a match to TRBD2. Germline CDR1 SGHTA, CDR2 FQGNSA. The CDR3 consists of 15 residues. V lost 5 bases to trimming and J lost 0 bases; unmatched junction nucleotides: 7. Here the CDR3 reads CASSSGTTRSYEQYF. CDR3 DNA sequence: TGTGCCAGCAGCAGTGGGACTACCCGCTCCTACGAGCAGTACTTC.

This clonotype was seen at least ten times. This chain uses TRBV7-2 with TRBJ2-1, with 9 bases that match TRBD2. The germline V gene encodes CDR1 SGHTA and CDR2 FQGNSA. CDR3 length: 15 residues. V dropped 5 bases and J dropped 2; count of bases not matched to a gene: 4. The CDR3: CASSPGGRAYNEQFF. The DNA of the CDR3 is TGTGCCAGCAGCCCGGGCGGGAGGGCCTACAATGAGCAGTTCTTC.

This clonotype occurred many times. This chain uses TRBV6-1 with TRBJ1-1, with TRBD1 as a possible D gene (6 bases). Germline lookup yields CDR1 MNHNS and CDR2 SASEGT. The CDR3 extends over 16 amino acids. V lost 6 bases, J lost 4 bases, and 21 bases lay in between. The CDR3 DNA reads TGTGCCAGCAGCCTCCCTTTCTGGGAAGGGGGCACTGAAGCTTTCTTT. Translating gives CASSLPFWEGGTEAFF.

This clonotype was counted ten times or more. The DNA for the CDR3 is TGCGCCAGCAGCTTGGTTGGTCTTTCCTTAGATACGCAGTATTTT. This codes for CASSLVGLSLDTQYF. V usage is TRBV5-1 and J usage is TRBJ2-3; D unresolved. The CDR3 is 15 residues long. CDR1 and CDR2 from the germline V gene are SGHRS and YFSETQ. V was clipped by 0 bases and J by 5 bases, with 13 bases between them.